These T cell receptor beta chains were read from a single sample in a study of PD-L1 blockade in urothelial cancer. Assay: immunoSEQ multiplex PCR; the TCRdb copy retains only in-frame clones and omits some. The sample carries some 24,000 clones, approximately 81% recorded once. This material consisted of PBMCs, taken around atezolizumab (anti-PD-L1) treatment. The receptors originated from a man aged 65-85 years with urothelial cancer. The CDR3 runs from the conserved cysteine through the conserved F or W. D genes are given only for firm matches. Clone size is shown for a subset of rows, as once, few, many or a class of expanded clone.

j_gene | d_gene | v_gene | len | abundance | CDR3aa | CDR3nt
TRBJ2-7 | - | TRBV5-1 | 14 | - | CASSSADSTYEQYF | TGCGCCAGCAGCTCGGCAGACAGCACCTACGAGCAGTACTTC
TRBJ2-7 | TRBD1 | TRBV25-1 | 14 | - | CASSGGQGAGEQYF | TGTGCCAGCAGTGGGGGACAGGGGGCGGGAGAGCAGTACTTC
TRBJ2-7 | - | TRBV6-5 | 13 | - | CASSDRHFYEQYF | TGTGCCAGCAGTGACCGACACTTCTACGAGCAGTACTTC
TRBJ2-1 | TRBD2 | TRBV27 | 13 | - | CASSLARTSGEFF | TGTGCCAGCAGTTTAGCCCGGACTAGCGGGGAGTTCTTC
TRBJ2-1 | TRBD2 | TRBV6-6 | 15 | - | CASSPLADVYNEQFF | TGTGCCAGCAGTCCTCTAGCGGACGTTTACAATGAGCAGTTCTTC
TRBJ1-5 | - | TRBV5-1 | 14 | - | CASSLGGPNQPQHF | TGCGCCAGCAGCTTGGGGGGGCCCAATCAGCCCCAGCATTTT
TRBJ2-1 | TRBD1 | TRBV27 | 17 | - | CASSSMPLRGLDPEQFF | TGTGCCAGCAGTTCGATGCCCCTCAGGGGGCTGGATCCTGAGCAGTTCTTC
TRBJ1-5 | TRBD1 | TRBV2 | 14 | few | CASSADRVDQPQHF | TGTGCCAGCAGTGCCGACAGGGTCGATCAGCCCCAGCATTTT
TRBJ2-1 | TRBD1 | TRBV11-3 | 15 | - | CASSAEDRVSNEQFF | TGTGCCAGCAGCGCCGAGGACAGGGTAAGCAATGAGCAGTTCTTC
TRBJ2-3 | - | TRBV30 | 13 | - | CAWAAGGADTQYF | TGTGCCTGGGCCGCAGGAGGGGCAGATACGCAGTATTTT
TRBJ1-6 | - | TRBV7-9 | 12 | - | CASSLIGQKLHF | TGTGCCAGCAGCTTGATCGGACAGAAGCTCCACTTT